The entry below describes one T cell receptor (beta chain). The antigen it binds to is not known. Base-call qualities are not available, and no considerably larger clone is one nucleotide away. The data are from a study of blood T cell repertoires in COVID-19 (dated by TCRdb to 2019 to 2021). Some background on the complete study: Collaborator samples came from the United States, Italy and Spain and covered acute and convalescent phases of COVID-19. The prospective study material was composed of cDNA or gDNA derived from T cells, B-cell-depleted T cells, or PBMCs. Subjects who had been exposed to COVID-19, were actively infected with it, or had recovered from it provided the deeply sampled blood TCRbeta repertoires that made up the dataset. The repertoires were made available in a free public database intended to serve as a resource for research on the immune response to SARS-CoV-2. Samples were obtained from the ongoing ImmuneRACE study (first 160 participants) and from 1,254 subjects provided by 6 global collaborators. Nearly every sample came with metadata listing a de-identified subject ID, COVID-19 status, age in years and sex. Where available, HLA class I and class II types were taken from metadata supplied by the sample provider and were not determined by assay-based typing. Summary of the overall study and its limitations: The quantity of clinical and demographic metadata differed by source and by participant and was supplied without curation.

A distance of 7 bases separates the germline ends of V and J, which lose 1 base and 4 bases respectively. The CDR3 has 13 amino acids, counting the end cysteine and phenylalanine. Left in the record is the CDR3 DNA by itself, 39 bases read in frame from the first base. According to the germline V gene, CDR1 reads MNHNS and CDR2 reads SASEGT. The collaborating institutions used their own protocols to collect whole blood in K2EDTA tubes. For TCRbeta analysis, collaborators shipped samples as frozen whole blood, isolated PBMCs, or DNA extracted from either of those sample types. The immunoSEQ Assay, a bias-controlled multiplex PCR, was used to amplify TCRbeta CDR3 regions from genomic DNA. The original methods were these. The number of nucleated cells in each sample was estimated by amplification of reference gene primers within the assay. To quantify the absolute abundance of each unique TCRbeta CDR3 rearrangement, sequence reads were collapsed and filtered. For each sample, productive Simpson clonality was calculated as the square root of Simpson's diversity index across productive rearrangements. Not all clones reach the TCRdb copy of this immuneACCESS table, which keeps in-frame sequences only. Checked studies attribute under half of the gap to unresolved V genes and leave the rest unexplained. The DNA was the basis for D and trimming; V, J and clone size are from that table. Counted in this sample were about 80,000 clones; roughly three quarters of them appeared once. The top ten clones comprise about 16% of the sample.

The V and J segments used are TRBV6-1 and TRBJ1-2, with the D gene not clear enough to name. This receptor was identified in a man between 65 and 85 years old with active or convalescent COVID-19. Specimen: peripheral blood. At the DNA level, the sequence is TGTGCCAGCAGTGAAGGGGGAGGCTATGGCTACACCTTC. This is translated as CASSEGGGYGYTF.